The 14 T cell receptor beta chains reported below all come from one sample, sequenced in a study of control samples from healthy donors and cancer patients. Produced via immunoSEQ multiplex PCR; TCRdb's table is partial and in-frame only. The sample carries some 120,000 clones, around 90% recorded once. Material for sequencing was blood. These receptors all come from a woman between 65 and 79 years old in good health.

The V call is TRBV19, the J call TRBJ1-1, with 10 positions matching TRBD1. The CDR3 sequence is 16 residues long. With 5 bases clipped from V and 7 bases from J, the junction kept 13 bases outside the gene matches. The germline V gene has CDR1 LNHDA and CDR2 SQIVND (reference sequence). CDR3 coding DNA: TGTGCCAGTAGTCCTAGCTCCCGGGACAGGGGCTATGAAGCTTTCTTT. Translated: CASSPSSRDRGYEAFF.

V and J are TRBV2 and TRBJ1-1; D is possibly TRBD1 (5 bases). This CDR3 spans 16 amino acids. V lost 6 bases to trimming and J lost 2 bases, with 19 bases between them. CDR1 and CDR2 (germline): SNHLY, FYNNEI. The CDR3 DNA reads TGTGCCAGCAGCGGAACGATGGGACGATTCAACACTGAAGCTTTCTTT. It yields the protein CASSGTMGRFNTEAFF.

The chain links TRBV4-3 to TRBJ1-2; tentative D call: TRBD1 (5 bases). The V end was cut by 4 bases, the J end by 5 bases, with 17 bases between. The CDR3 consists of 15 residues. Germline loops: CDR1 LGHNA, CDR2 YSLEER. The CDR3 here is CASSRGRQGAYGYTF. For the CDR3, the DNA is TGCGCCAGCAGCCGGGGTCGGCAGGGCGCATATGGCTACACCTTC.

The chain has TRBV6-2 or TRBV6-3 and TRBJ1-3; D is unresolved. The CDR3 spans 14 residues. Germline-derived CDR1 and CDR2 are MNHEY and SVGEGT. The germline V and J ends were trimmed by 0 bases and 0 bases, with 3 bases remaining between them. CDR3 DNA sequence: TGTGCCAGCAGTTACTCAGGCTCTGGAAACACCATATATTTT. It codes for CASSYSGSGNTIYF.

Comments on this clone: The sample carries other DNA sequences with the same CDR3. V and J are TRBV5-1 and TRBJ1-2; D ambiguous. V dropped 1 base and J dropped 3 bases, with 10 bases sitting between them. This CDR3 has 14 amino acids. Germline V lookup: CDR1 SGHRS, CDR2 YFSETQ. The CDR3: CASSLLRQDYGYTF. CDR3 bases: TGCGCCAGCAGCTTGTTGCGGCAAGACTATGGCTACACCTTC.

The chain employs TRBV13 and TRBJ1-5; D uncertain. V dropped 2 bases and J dropped 0 bases, with 8 bases sitting between them. Per the germline V gene, CDR1 is PRHDT and CDR2 is FYEKMQ (reference sequence). This CDR3 is 15 amino acids long. The CDR3 reads CASSLSRYSNQPQHF. Written as DNA, the CDR3 is TGTGCCAGCAGCTTATCCCGGTATAGCAATCAGCCCCAGCATTTT. Variable domain in full (rest from reference TRBV13 and TRBJ1-5): AAGVIQSPRHLIKEKRETATLKCYPIPRHDTVYWYQQGPGQDPQFLISFYEKMQSDKGSIPDRFSAQQFSDYHSELNMSSLELGDSALYFCASSLSRYSNQPQHFGDGTRLSIL.

This clone was picked up one time. The genes are TRBV9 and TRBJ1-4; unclear D gene. The CDR3 is 13 amino acids. Germline V gene data show CDR1 as SGDLS and CDR2 as YYNGEE. V was trimmed by 3 bases and J by 8 bases, leaving 11 bases between them. CDR3 region: CASSGGFDEKLFF. CDR3 nucleotide sequence: TGTGCCAGCAGCGGAGGGTTCGACGAAAAACTGTTTTTT.

The chain combines TRBV5-4 with TRBJ2-7; 7 nucleotides match TRBD1. The CDR3 contains 14 residues. The germline CDR1 and CDR2 sequences are SGHNT and YYREEE (reference sequence). The trim removed 4 bases at V and 2 bases at J, leaving 6 bases unmatched. This CDR3 reads CASSRTGTAYEQYF. Written as DNA, the CDR3 is TGTGCCAGCAGCCGAACCGGGACAGCCTACGAGCAGTACTTC.

This chain connects TRBV7-9 to TRBJ1-5, with TRBD1 matching over 7 bases. V shed 5 bases, J shed 0 bases, and the junction held 10 bases outside the gene matches. CDR1 and CDR2 from the germline V gene are SEHNR and FQNEAQ (reference sequence). The CDR3 extends over 17 amino acids. CDR3 bases: TGTGCCAGCAGCACAAATCGGGACAGCTATAGCAATCAGCCCCAGCATTTT. It encodes CASSTNRDSYSNQPQHF.

The rearrangement uses TRBV19 and TRBJ1-4; TRBD1 aligns across 11 bases. This CDR3 has 15 amino acids. Germline-derived CDR1 and CDR2 are LNHDA and SQIVND (reference sequence). V shed 5 bases and J 7 bases; nucleotides not matched to a gene: 6. The CDR3 here is CASSFRTGGFEKLFF. The CDR3 bases are TGTGCCAGTAGTTTCAGGACAGGGGGCTTTGAAAAACTGTTTTTT.

The rearrangement uses TRBV19 and TRBJ1-4; D remains unclear. The CDR3 is 14 amino acids. Germline CDR1 LNHDA, CDR2 SQIVND (reference sequence). Trimming shortened V by 3 bases and J by 7 bases, and 12 bases separated the two germline ends. CDR3 sequence (DNA): TGTGCCAGTAGTATTTTAAGGGAACGTGAAAAACTGTTTTTT. This codes for CASSILREREKLFF.

The chain is built from TRBV7-9 and TRBJ1-2, with D possibly matching TRBD1 (5 bases). This CDR3 is built from 15 residues. CDR1 and CDR2 from the germline V gene are SEHNR and FQNEAQ (reference sequence). Trimming took 5 bases from V and 4 from J, leaving 17 bases between them. CDR3 nucleotide sequence: TGTGCCAGCAGCCCAGCGGGGGGGATCCTCTATGGCTACACCTTC. Translated: CASSPAGGILYGYTF.

J is TRBJ2-7 and V is TRBV7-6; 14 positions match TRBD2. This CDR3 has 17 residues. Germline CDR1 reads SGHVS; CDR2 reads FNYEAQ. The trim removed 3 bases at V and 4 bases at J, leaving 8 bases unmatched. As DNA, the CDR3 is TGTGCCAGCAGCTTCCTAGGGACTAGCGGGGGCAATTACGAGCAGTACTTC. Amino acids: CASSFLGTSGGNYEQYF.

A word on this clone: Other DNA sequences in this specimen translate into the identical CDR3. V and J are TRBV15 and TRBJ1-5; weak D call: TRBD1 (5 bases). Germline CDR1 is LNHNV and CDR2 is YYDKDF (reference sequence). CDR3 length equals 15 residues. The V end was cut by 0 bases, the J end by 7 bases, with 13 bases between. The CDR3, as DNA: TGTGCCACCAGCAGAGATCCGGGGGGTGGACAGCCCCAGCATTTT. This gives the protein CATSRDPGGGQPQHF.